These 2 T cell receptor beta chains came from one sample sequenced in a study of T cell changes during pregnancy in multiple sclerosis. The repertoire was sequenced with immunoSEQ multiplex PCR; TCRdb's copy has only in-frame clones and lacks some. The profile covers around 97,000 clones, with 90% appearing a single time and roughly 0.79% taken by the ten largest. The sample was peripheral blood, taken in the second trimester of pregnancy. All receptors come from a female donor in good health, enrolled as a control in a pregnancy study.

The rearrangement joins TRBV10-3 to TRBJ1-6; 8 positions match TRBD1. Germline CDR1 is ENHRY and CDR2 is SYGVKD. The V gene end was trimmed by 2 bases and the J gene end by 10 bases; junction bases not matched to a gene: 4. The CDR3 runs to 14 residues. Written as DNA, the CDR3 is TGTGCCATCAGTGAGACAGGGGGTAGGTCACCCCTCCACTTT. This sequence encodes CAISETGGRSPLHF.

The genes are TRBV10-3 and TRBJ2-5, with D tentatively TRBD2 (7 bases). The CDR3 is made up of 14 amino acids. CDR1 is ENHRY, CDR2 SYGVKD, per germline. Trimming shortened V by 3 bases and J by 2 bases, and 10 bases separated the two germline ends. The CDR3 is CAISDRGGQETQYF. The DNA for the CDR3 is TGTGCCATCAGTGATAGGGGGGGGCAAGAGACCCAGTACTTC.